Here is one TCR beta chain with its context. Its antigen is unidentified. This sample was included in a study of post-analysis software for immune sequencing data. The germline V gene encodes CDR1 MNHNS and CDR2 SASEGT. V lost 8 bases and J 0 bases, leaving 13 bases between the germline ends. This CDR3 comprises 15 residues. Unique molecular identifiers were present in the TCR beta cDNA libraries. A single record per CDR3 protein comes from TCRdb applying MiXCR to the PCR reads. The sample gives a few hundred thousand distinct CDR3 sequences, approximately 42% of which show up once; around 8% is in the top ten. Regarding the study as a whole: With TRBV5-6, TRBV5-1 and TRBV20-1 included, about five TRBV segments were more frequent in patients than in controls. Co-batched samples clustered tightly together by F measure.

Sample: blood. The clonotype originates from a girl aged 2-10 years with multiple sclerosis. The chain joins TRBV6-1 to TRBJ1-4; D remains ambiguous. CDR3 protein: CASGLGFTTNEKLFF. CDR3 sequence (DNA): TGTGCCAGCGGGCTAGGCTTTACAACTAATGAAAAACTGTTTTTT.